This entry lists 14 T cell receptor beta chains sequenced from one sample in a study of T-cell reconstitution after alpha-beta-depleted transplantation in children. The TCRbeta library was prepared with unique molecular identifiers. Each CDR3 protein gets one entry after TCRdb re-called the PCR reads with MiXCR. The sample contains about 360,000 distinct CDR3 sequences, less than 15% of which appear only once. This specimen was PBMCs, taken from the stem cell graft. These receptors all stem from a human donor who donated a stem cell graft to a child with Fanconi anemia.

This clonotype was counted ten times or more. One end of the junction varies from germline; a read error may be responsible. J is TRBJ1-1 and V is TRBV5-1, with D possibly TRBD1 on 6 matching bases. This CDR3 is 14 amino acids long. Germline V gene lookup returns CDR1 SGHRS and CDR2 YFSETQ. The CDR3 DNA follows: TGTGCCAGCAGCTCCGGACAGCCGAACACTGAAGCTTTCTTT. Translated: CASSSGQPNTEAFF.

CDR3 in amino acids: CSVPRDSPLSTDTQYF. The CDR3 DNA reads as TGCAGCGTTCCCCGGGACAGTCCTCTTAGCACAGATACGCAGTATTTT. The chain couples TRBV29-1 to TRBJ2-3, with 7 bases identical to TRBD1. V was pared by 5 bases and J by 0 bases, with 11 bases of the junction left unmatched. The CDR3 sequence is 16 residues long. Germline-derived CDR1 and CDR2 are SQVTM and ANQGSEA.

J is TRBJ1-5 and V is TRBV7-2; D unresolved. Between the trimmed V and J ends, which lost 2 bases and 0 bases, there was a span of 5 bases. The germline gives CDR1 SGHTA, CDR2 FQGNSA. The CDR3 is 14 residues long. CDR3 in DNA: TGTGCCAGCAGCTTATCGGCTAGCAATCAGCCCCAGCATTTT. Its protein product is CASSLSASNQPQHF.

J is TRBJ1-1 and V is TRBV29-1; possibly TRBD1 for D (5 bases). V lost 3 bases, J lost 6 bases, and 11 bases lay in between. This CDR3 is built from 12 residues. Per the germline V gene, CDR1 is SQVTM and CDR2 is ANQGSEA. This chain's CDR3 is CSVEAGMAEAFF. The CDR3 DNA reads as TGCAGCGTTGAGGCAGGGATGGCTGAAGCTTTCTTT. Full variable domain (outside the CDR3, taken from reference TRBV29-1 and TRBJ1-1): SAVISQKPSRDICQRGTSLTIQCQVDSQVTMMFWYRQQPGQSLTLIATANQGSEATYESGFVIDKFPISRPNLTFSTLTVSNMSPEDSSIYLCSVEAGMAEAFFGQGTRLTVV.

This clonotype was observed at least ten times. V usage is TRBV6-2 or TRBV6-3 and J usage is TRBJ2-3; weak D call: TRBD2 (5 bases). Trimming stripped 4 bases from V and 2 bases from J, with 7 bases between. Germline values: CDR1 MNHEY, CDR2 SVGEGT. The CDR3 consists of 13 residues. CDR3 sequence reads: CASSWTFTDTQYF. As DNA, the CDR3 is TGTGCCAGCAGTTGGACTTTCACAGATACGCAGTATTTT.

This clonotype appeared many times. The chain combines TRBV12-3 or TRBV12-4 with TRBJ2-3; 8 bases map to TRBD2. V trimming: 1 base; J trimming: 1 base; junction bases outside the gene matches: 4. The CDR3 extends over 16 amino acids. The CDR3 DNA reads TGTGCCAGCAGTTTAGGAGGTAGCGGGGGCACAGATACGCAGTATTTT. The encoded protein is CASSLGGSGGTDTQYF.

The chain couples TRBV29-1 to TRBJ2-1; 7 bases match TRBD1. The CDR3 spans 12 residues. Unmatched junction bases numbered 3, after V lost 7 bases and J lost 3 bases. From germline, CDR1 is SQVTM and CDR2 ANQGSEA. The CDR3 nucleotides are TGCAGCGCCTGGGACAGCTACAATGAGCAGTTCTTC. It codes for CSAWDSYNEQFF.

This clonotype was counted only a few times. The chain couples TRBV27 to TRBJ2-5; TRBD1 might be the D (5 bases). The germline gives CDR1 MNHEY, CDR2 SMNVEV (reference sequence). The length of the CDR3 is 17 residues. V dropped 5 bases and J dropped 2 bases, with 21 bases sitting between them. CDR3 loop: CASSPYFVAGKQETQYF. CDR3 in DNA: TGTGCCAGCAGTCCCTACTTTGTAGCAGGGAAGCAAGAGACCCAGTACTTC.

This clonotype was recorded at least ten times. The chain links TRBV30 to TRBJ2-7, with D perhaps matching TRBD2 (5 bases). The germline gives CDR1 GTSNPN, CDR2 SVGIG (reference sequence). The CDR3 covers 12 residues. Trimming removed 5 bases from V and 4 bases from J, with 12 bases in between. DNA of the CDR3: TGTGCCTGGGGACTCGTGGATTACGAGCAGTACTTC. It is translated as CAWGLVDYEQYF.

The rearrangement uses TRBV14 and TRBJ2-7, with D perhaps given as TRBD1 or TRBD2 (5 bases each). The V end was cut by 5 bases, the J end by 7 bases, with 18 bases between. The CDR3 has 14 amino acids. CDR1 and CDR2 (germline): SGHDN, FVKESK. The CDR3 nucleotides are TGTGCCAGCAGCGTCCGGGACGGTCGGAGGGAGCAGTACTTC. This gives the protein CASSVRDGRREQYF.

The CDR3 DNA reads as TGTGCCACAGCGGGGGCGACCTACGAGCAGTACGTC. It specifies CATAGATYEQYV. The chain combines TRBV10-3 with TRBJ2-7, with 8 bases aligning to TRBD2. The CDR3 extends over 12 amino acids. V lost 10 bases, J lost 2 bases, and 4 bases stayed unmatched. The germline V gene encodes CDR1 ENHRY and CDR2 SYGVKD.

This clonotype was counted many times. This chain links TRBV2 with TRBJ2-3; TRBD2 is a possible D gene (5 bases). The CDR3 extends over 14 amino acids. Trimming left V 6 bases short and J 3 bases short, with 13 bases between. The germline CDR1 and CDR2 sequences are SNHLY and FYNNEI. The CDR3 nucleotides read TGTGCCAGCAGCGAGGACTGGAATACAGATACGCAGTATTTT. As protein: CASSEDWNTDTQYF.

The chain uses TRBV7-9 and TRBJ1-4, with D hard to call. V gave up 6 bases and J gave up 6 bases, with 14 bases separating them. Germline V lookup: CDR1 SEHNR, CDR2 FQNEAQ (reference sequence). This CDR3 contains 14 residues. This CDR3 reads CASRSTLDDEKLFF. For the CDR3, the DNA is TGTGCCAGCAGATCGACCTTGGATGATGAAAAACTGTTTTTT. The full variable domain, with the rest looked up from reference TRBV7-9 and TRBJ1-4, is DTGVSQNPRHKITKRGQNVTFRCDPISEHNRLYWYRQTLGQGPEFLTYFQNEAQLEKSRLLSDRFSAERPKGSFSTLEIQRTEQGDSAMYLCASRSTLDDEKLFFGSGTQLSVL.

This clonotype was seen a few times. The V call is TRBV12-3 or TRBV12-4, the J call TRBJ1-1; D uncertain. The length of the CDR3 is 16 residues. The V and J ends lost 8 bases and 1 base respectively, with 20 bases between them. The CDR3 loop reads CASSPQPGHSNTEAFF. CDR3 in DNA: TGTGCCAGCTCCCCCCAGCCCGGGCATTCGAACACTGAAGCTTTCTTT.